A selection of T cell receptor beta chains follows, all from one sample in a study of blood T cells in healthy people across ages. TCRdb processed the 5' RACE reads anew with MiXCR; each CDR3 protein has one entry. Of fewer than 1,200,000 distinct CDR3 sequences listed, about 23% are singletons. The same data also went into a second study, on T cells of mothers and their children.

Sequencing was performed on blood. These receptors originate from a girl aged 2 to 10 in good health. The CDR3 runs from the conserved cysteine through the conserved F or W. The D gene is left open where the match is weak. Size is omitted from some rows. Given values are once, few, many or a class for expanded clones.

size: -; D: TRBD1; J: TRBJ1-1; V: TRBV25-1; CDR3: CASSQDRESTEAFF; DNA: TGTGCCAGCAGCCAAGACAGGGAGTCCACTGAAGCTTTCTTT
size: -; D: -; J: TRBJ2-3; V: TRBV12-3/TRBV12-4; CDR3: CASGRDPSTDTQYF; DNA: TGTGCCAGCGGTAGGGACCCCTCCACAGATACGCAGTATTTT
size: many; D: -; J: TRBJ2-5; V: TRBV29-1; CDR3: CSVEDMATFETQYF; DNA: TGCAGCGTTGAAGATATGGCGACATTTGAGACCCAGTACTTC
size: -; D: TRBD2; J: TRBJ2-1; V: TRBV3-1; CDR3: CASSQDAAGGGFEQFF; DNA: TGTGCCAGCAGCCAAGATGCGGCGGGAGGAGGGTTTGAGCAGTTCTTC
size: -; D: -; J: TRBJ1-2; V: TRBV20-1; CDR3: CSAREPADTYGYTF; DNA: TGCAGTGCTAGAGAACCGGCCGACACTTATGGCTACACCTTC
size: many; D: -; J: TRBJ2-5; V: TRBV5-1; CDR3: CASSFSTNQETQYF; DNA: TGCGCCAGCAGCTTTTCGACTAACCAAGAGACCCAGTACTTC
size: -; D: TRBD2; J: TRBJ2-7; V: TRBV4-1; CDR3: CASSQGLAGGFFYEQYF; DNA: TGCGCCAGCAGCCAAGGGCTAGCGGGAGGGTTTTTCTACGAGCAGTACTTC
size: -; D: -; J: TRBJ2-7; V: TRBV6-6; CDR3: CASMSGSYEQYF; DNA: TGTGCCAGCATGTCAGGCTCCTACGAGCAGTACTTC
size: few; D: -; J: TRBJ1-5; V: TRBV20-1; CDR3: CSATRDGYNQPQHF; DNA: TGCAGTGCTACCCGGGACGGGTACAATCAGCCCCAGCATTTT
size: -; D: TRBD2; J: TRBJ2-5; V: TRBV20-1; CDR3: CSARVVEASGLERVGEQYF; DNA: TGCAGTGCTAGAGTGGTGGAGGCTAGCGGGTTAGAACGGGTGGGAGAGCAGTACTTC
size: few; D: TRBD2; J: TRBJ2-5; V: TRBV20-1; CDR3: CSASGGAETQYF; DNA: TGCAGTGCTAGCGGGGGGGCCGAGACCCAGTACTTC
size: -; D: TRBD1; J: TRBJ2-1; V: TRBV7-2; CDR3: CASSLSRDRVEQFF; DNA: TGTGCCAGCAGCTTGTCCCGGGACAGGGTTGAGCAGTTCTTC
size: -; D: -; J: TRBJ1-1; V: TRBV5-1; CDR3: CASSLPPEGVNTEAFF; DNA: TGCGCCAGCAGCTTACCCCCGGAGGGCGTTAACACTGAAGCTTTCTTT